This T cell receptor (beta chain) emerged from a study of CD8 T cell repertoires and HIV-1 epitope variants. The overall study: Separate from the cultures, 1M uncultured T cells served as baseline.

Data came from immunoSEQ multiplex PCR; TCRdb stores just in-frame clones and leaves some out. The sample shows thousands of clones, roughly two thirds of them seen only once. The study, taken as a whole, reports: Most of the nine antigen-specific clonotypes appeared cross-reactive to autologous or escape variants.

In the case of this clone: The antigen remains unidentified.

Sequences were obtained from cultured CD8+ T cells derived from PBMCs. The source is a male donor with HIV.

As DNA, the CDR3 is TGTGCCACCAAATCTGGGACAGGGGTGCAGTACTTC. Translated, it gives CATKSGTGVQYF. V gene TRBV27 combines with J gene TRBJ2-7; 10 nucleotides line up with TRBD1. This CDR3 contains 12 residues. Germline assignment: CDR1 MNHEY and CDR2 SMNVEV (reference sequence). V dropped 10 bases and J dropped 9; count of bases not matched to a gene: 9.